A selection of T cell receptor beta chains follows, all from one sample in a study of blood T cell repertoires in COVID-19. The table came from immunoSEQ multiplex PCR; TCRdb's copy has only in-frame clones and leaves some out. The data hold approximately 200,000 clones, with approximately 86% observed a single time. The sequencing input was PBMCs or T cells enriched from blood (not recorded which). The receptors were sampled from a woman in her 30s who had been exposed to COVID-19. The CDR3 runs from the conserved cysteine through the conserved F or W. Each record gives: V gene, clone size, J gene, D gene, CDR3 protein, CDR3 DNA. A D gene is named only where the DNA matches it firmly. Size is omitted from some rows. Given values are once, few, many or a class for expanded clones.

TRBV28	few	TRBJ1-1	.	CASSLILGAARMNTEAFF	TGTGCCAGCAGTTTAATCTTAGGGGCAGCCCGCATGAACACTGAAGCTTTCTTT
TRBV19	.	TRBJ1-3	.	CASSRSAGGIAGNTIYF	TGTGCCAGTAGTCGCTCAGCGGGGGGGATTGCTGGAAACACCATATATTTT
TRBV12-3/TRBV12-4	.	TRBJ2-2	.	CASSPSGELFF	TGTGCCAGCAGTCCGTCCGGGGAGCTGTTTTTT
TRBV9	many	TRBJ2-1	TRBD1	CASSPPGQWNNEQFF	TGTGCCAGCAGCCCCCCGGGACAGTGGAATAATGAGCAGTTCTTC
TRBV30	once	TRBJ2-1	TRBD2	CAWTGLAGGNEQFF	TGTGCCTGGACGGGACTAGCGGGGGGCAATGAGCAGTTCTTC
TRBV9	.	TRBJ2-3	.	CASSPRSADTQYF	TGTGCCAGCAGCCCCCGCTCAGCAGATACGCAGTATTTT
TRBV7-2	.	TRBJ1-2	.	CASSSYQYSPTYGYTF	TGTGCCAGCAGCTCGTACCAGTATTCTCCCACCTATGGCTACACCTTC
TRBV7-2	.	TRBJ2-3	TRBD2	CASSLTSGGATDTQYF	TGTGCCAGCAGCTTGACTAGCGGGGGGGCAACAGATACGCAGTATTTT
TRBV27	.	TRBJ1-6	.	CASSFFQGNSPLHF	TGTGCCAGCAGTTTTTTCCAGGGGAATTCACCCCTCCACTTT
TRBV6-8	.	TRBJ1-6	.	CASSRTGSDSPLHF	TGTGCCAGCAGTAGAACAGGGTCGGATTCACCCCTCCACTTT
TRBV27	.	TRBJ1-1	TRBD1	CASSFSGIFGTGNTEAFF	TGTGCCAGCAGTTTCTCAGGTATTTTCGGGACAGGGAACACTGAAGCTTTCTTT
TRBV11-3	.	TRBJ1-6	.	CASSLDLDSPLHF	TGTGCCAGCAGCTTAGATCTAGATTCACCCCTCCACTTT
TRBV5-1	.	TRBJ2-2	TRBD1	CASSLIGQGFEELFF	TGCGCCAGCAGCTTGATAGGACAGGGGTTTGAGGAGCTGTTTTTT
TRBV5-8	.	TRBJ1-1	TRBD1	CASSATGLGNTEAFF	TGTGCCAGCAGCGCGACAGGGCTGGGGAACACTGAAGCTTTCTTT
TRBV2	few	TRBJ1-1	.	CASSDPSVNTEAFF	TGTGCCAGCAGTGACCCATCGGTGAACACTGAAGCTTTCTTT
TRBV7-8	.	TRBJ2-3	.	CASSLAGANTDTQYF	TGTGCCAGCAGCTTAGCAGGGGCGAACACAGATACGCAGTATTTT
TRBV27	.	TRBJ1-6	.	CASRSQGYNSPLHF	TGTGCCAGCCGCTCTCAGGGGTATAATTCACCCCTCCACTTT
TRBV5-1	.	TRBJ1-3	TRBD1	CASSSTGAINFGNTIYF	TGCGCCAGCAGCTCGACAGGGGCTATCAATTTTGGAAACACCATATATTTT
TRBV6-5	.	TRBJ2-2	.	CASRRGKNTGELFF	TGTGCCAGCAGGAGGGGGAAGAACACCGGGGAGCTGTTTTTT
TRBV27	.	TRBJ1-5	TRBD1	CASKHSGGQGRFQPQHF	TGTGCCAGCAAGCATTCGGGGGGACAGGGTCGGTTTCAGCCCCAGCATTTT
TRBV6-5	.	TRBJ1-6	.	CASSRSGDPSSPLHF	TGTGCCAGCAGTAGGTCTGGAGATCCTTCTTCACCCCTCCACTTT
TRBV2	.	TRBJ1-1	.	CASNLQVNTEAFF	TGTGCCAGCAACCTACAGGTAAACACTGAAGCTTTCTTT
TRBV27	.	TRBJ1-5	TRBD1	CASSSRTGSENQPQHF	TGTGCCAGCAGCTCTCGGACAGGGTCTGAGAATCAGCCCCAGCATTTT
TRBV19	.	TRBJ1-4	.	CASRGWANEKLFF	TGTGCCAGCAGGGGTTGGGCTAATGAAAAACTGTTTTTT
TRBV11-1	.	TRBJ2-7	.	CASSWGPLVSYEQYF	TGTGCCAGCAGCTGGGGCCCATTAGTTTCCTACGAGCAGTACTTC
TRBV7-9	once	TRBJ2-5	TRBD1	CASRQGQETQYF	TGTGCCAGCCGACAGGGACAAGAGACCCAGTACTTC
TRBV4-2	.	TRBJ2-2	.	CASSHEVGSGNTGELFF	TGTGCCAGCAGCCACGAAGTAGGTAGCGGTAACACCGGGGAGCTGTTTTTT
TRBV5-6	.	TRBJ1-5	TRBD1	CASSLGQGYQPQHF	TGTGCCAGCAGCTTAGGACAGGGGTATCAGCCCCAGCATTTT
TRBV7-6	.	TRBJ2-1	.	CASSSRYNEQFF	TGTGCCAGCAGCTCCAGATACAATGAGCAGTTCTTC
TRBV5-1	.	TRBJ2-3	.	CASSGRYGDTQYF	TGCGCCAGCAGTGGCAGGTACGGAGATACGCAGTATTTT
TRBV7-8	.	TRBJ1-1	TRBD1	CASSVQGVGSEAFF	TGTGCCAGCAGCGTACAGGGGGTAGGCTCTGAAGCTTTCTTT
TRBV12-1	few	TRBJ2-7	.	CASSSGQESSYEQYF	TGTGCCAGCAGCTCCGGACAGGAGAGCTCCTACGAGCAGTACTTC
TRBV25-1	.	TRBJ1-3	TRBD1	CASSETGGDRGNTIYF	TGTGCCAGCAGTGAGACAGGGGGGGATAGGGGAAACACCATATATTTT
TRBV28	few	TRBJ2-1	.	CATTGRGRFEQFF	TGTGCCACGACCGGGAGGGGGCGTTTTGAGCAGTTCTTC
TRBV6-1	.	TRBJ1-2	TRBD1	CASSDRGAGYGYTF	TGTGCCAGCAGTGACAGGGGGGCTGGGTATGGCTACACCTTC
TRBV30	.	TRBJ2-2	TRBD2	CAWRGGLLSAIGQSTGELFF	TGTGCCTGGCGGGGGGGCCTGTTGTCTGCGATAGGACAAAGCACCGGGGAGCTGTTTTTT
TRBV14	once	TRBJ2-3	.	CASSQDWGGTQYF	TGTGCCAGCAGCCAAGATTGGGGAGGTACGCAGTATTTT
TRBV10-3	.	TRBJ2-5	TRBD2	CAISESKRGAQETQYF	TGTGCCATCAGTGAGTCAAAGCGGGGGGCCCAAGAGACCCAGTACTTC
TRBV11-2	few	TRBJ1-2	TRBD1	CASSRDSSYGYTF	TGTGCCAGCAGCAGGGACAGCTCCTATGGCTACACCTTC
TRBV5-5	.	TRBJ2-3	.	CASSLGTGGDTQYF	TGTGCCAGCAGCTTAGGAACAGGCGGCGATACGCAGTATTTT
TRBV25-1	.	TRBJ2-5	.	CASRDTYGTQYF	TGTGCCAGCAGGGACACCTATGGGACCCAGTACTTC
TRBV6-6	.	TRBJ2-7	TRBD1	CASRPGGMRNEQYF	TGTGCCAGCAGACCAGGGGGAATGCGGAACGAGCAGTACTTC
TRBV27	.	TRBJ1-1	TRBD1	CASSLAPGQGSKGAFF	TGTGCCAGCAGTTTAGCCCCGGGACAGGGGTCGAAGGGGGCTTTCTTT
TRBV11-3	.	TRBJ1-2	.	CASSLDPEGGYTF	TGTGCCAGCAGCTTAGACCCCGAGGGTGGCTACACCTTC
TRBV27	few	TRBJ1-1	.	CASSLRGPNTEAFF	TGTGCCAGCAGTTTGCGGGGTCCGAACACTGAAGCTTTCTTT
TRBV19	.	TRBJ1-1	.	CASSMRLGAQGNTEAFF	TGTGCCAGTAGTATGAGGTTGGGGGCTCAGGGGAACACTGAAGCTTTCTTT
TRBV28	few	TRBJ1-5	TRBD1	CASSPLGTGSNQPQHF	TGTGCCAGCAGTCCGCTGGGGACAGGGAGCAATCAGCCCCAGCATTTT
TRBV6-2/TRBV6-3	.	TRBJ1-1	.	CASSWGHKNTEAFF	TGTGCCAGCAGCTGGGGACATAAGAACACTGAAGCTTTCTTT
TRBV4-2	.	TRBJ2-3	TRBD2	CASLTSGGGTDTQYF	TGTGCCAGCCTAACTAGCGGGGGAGGCACAGATACGCAGTATTTT
TRBV7-3	.	TRBJ2-7	TRBD2	CASSLGAERGGEQYF	TGTGCCAGCAGCTTAGGGGCAGAGCGGGGAGGAGAGCAGTACTTC
TRBV4-1	.	TRBJ1-2	.	CASSQDAEDYGYTF	TGCGCCAGCAGCCAAGATGCGGAGGACTATGGCTACACCTTC
TRBV3-1/TRBV3-2	.	TRBJ2-1	TRBD1	CASSQAGQDPYNEQFF	TGTGCCAGCAGCCAAGCGGGACAGGATCCCTACAATGAGCAGTTCTTC
TRBV29-1	.	TRBJ1-6	.	CSVVNSPLHF	TGCAGCGTTGTAAATTCACCCCTCCACTTT
TRBV6-5	.	TRBJ1-4	TRBD1	CASRRTGHEKLFF	TGTGCCAGCAGGCGGACAGGGCACGAAAAACTGTTTTTT
TRBV9	.	TRBJ2-2	TRBD2	CASSRAGGTTGELFF	TGTGCCAGCAGTCGGGCGGGGGGCACCACCGGGGAGCTGTTTTTT